The 26 T cell receptor beta chains presented below share a single source sample, sequenced in a study of chemoradiotherapy in HPV16-positive cancers. Assay used: immunoSEQ multiplex PCR; TCRdb lists only in-frame clones, some missing. Of roughly 3,300 clones in the sample, around 81% were seen once. The sequencing used tumor tissue, collected from a patient who underwent chemoradiotherapy. Receptor source: a human donor with HPV-associated anogenital cancer.

This rearrangement joins TRBV6-1 to TRBJ2-7, with D possibly being TRBD1 (6 bases). CDR3 size: 15 residues. V dropped 6 bases and J dropped 3 bases, with 18 bases sitting between them. Germline CDR1 reads MNHNS; CDR2 reads SASEGT. CDR3 sequence (DNA): TGTGCCAGCAGGGCTACAGGGAAATCCTTCTACGAGCAGTACTTC. Encoded protein: CASRATGKSFYEQYF.

A single count supports this clone. The J gene is TRBJ1-1, the V gene TRBV7-9; TRBD1 agrees at 11 bases. The CDR3 is 15 amino acids. The J segment lost 5 bases and the V segment lost 5 bases, leaving 7 bases of the junction unmatched. Germline lookup yields CDR1 SEHNR and CDR2 FQNEAQ (reference sequence). Here the CDR3 reads CASSGEGQGGTEAFF. CDR3 DNA: TGTGCCAGCAGCGGAGAGGGACAGGGGGGGACTGAAGCTTTCTTT.

This rearrangement joins TRBV5-4 to TRBJ1-2; the D gene is possibly TRBD1 (6 bases). The CDR3 runs 15 residues. CDR1 is SGHNT and CDR2 is YYREEE in the germline V gene (reference sequence). Trimming removed 1 base from V and 3 bases from J, with 13 bases in between. The CDR3 sequence is CASSLLGGPYYGYTF. For the CDR3, the DNA is TGTGCCAGCAGCTTGCTAGGGGGACCCTACTATGGCTACACCTTC. Based on the CDR3 plus reference TRBV5-4 and TRBJ1-2, the full variable domain is ETGVTQSPTHLIKTRGQQVTLRCSSQSGHNTVSWYQQALGQGPQFIFQYYREEENGRGNFPPRFSGLQFPNYSSELNVNALELDDSALYLCASSLLGGPYYGYTFGSGTRLTVV.

The chain links TRBV30 to TRBJ2-7; possibly TRBD1 for D (6 bases). The CDR3 has 14 amino acids. The V gene lost 1 base and the J gene lost 3 bases, with 13 bases spanning the gap. Germline CDR1 and CDR2: GTSNPN and SVGIG (reference sequence). The chain's CDR3 is CAWSGGGSLYEQYF. CDR3 bases: TGTGCCTGGAGTGGAGGGGGTTCTCTCTACGAGCAGTACTTC. Combining the CDR3 with reference TRBV30 and TRBJ2-7 gives the whole variable domain SQTIHQWPATLVQPVGSPLSLECTVEGTSNPNLYWYRQAAGRGLQLLFYSVGIGQISSEVPQNLSASRPQDRQFILSSKKLLLSDSGFYLCAWSGGGSLYEQYFGPGTRLTVT.

The rearrangement joins TRBV5-6 to TRBJ2-5, with TRBD1 matching over 10 bases. V was clipped by 2 bases and J by 6 bases; unmatched bases: 4. The CDR3 has 14 residues. The germline V gene has CDR1 SGHDT and CDR2 YYEEEE. CDR3 sequence reads: CASSFRQGAKTQYF. For the CDR3, the DNA is TGTGCCAGCAGCTTTAGACAGGGGGCGAAGACCCAGTACTTC.

This sequence joins TRBV19 and TRBJ2-6, with 8 bases aligning to TRBD1. The CDR3 is made up of 18 amino acids. Germline CDR1 reads LNHDA; CDR2 reads SQIVND (reference sequence). J was trimmed by 0 bases and V by 5 bases; bases with no gene match: 9. CDR3 nucleotides: TGTGCCAGTAGTCCAGGACAGGGCCTTAGCTCTGGGGCCAACGTCCTGACTTTC. Amino acids: CASSPGQGLSSGANVLTF.

This chain joins TRBV16 and TRBJ1-5; no definite D call. V shed 2 bases and J shed 0 bases, with 17 bases lying between them. The CDR3 runs 18 residues. Germline V gene lookup returns CDR1 KGHSY and CDR2 FQNENV. CDR3 in amino acids: CASSQVFPGEYSNQPQHF. CDR3 nucleotide sequence: TGTGCCAGCAGCCAAGTTTTCCCTGGCGAGTATAGCAATCAGCCCCAGCATTTT. The complete variable domain, with remaining parts taken from reference TRBV16 and TRBJ1-5, reads GEEVAQTPKHLVRGEGQKAKLYCAPIKGHSYVFWYQQVLKNEFKFLISFQNENVFDETGMPKERFSAKCLPNSPCSLEIQATKLEDSAVYFCASSQVFPGEYSNQPQHFGDGTRLSIL.

V is TRBV2 and J is TRBJ1-5; TRBD1 matches 8 bases. After removal of 4 bases from V and 7 bases from J, the junction contained 6 bases not matched to a gene. Germline V CDR1 and CDR2: SNHLY, FYNNEI. This CDR3 is 14 amino acids long. This chain's CDR3 is CASSVGQVRQPQHF. CDR3 coding DNA: TGTGCCAGCAGTGTGGGACAGGTACGACAGCCCCAGCATTTT. Looking up the rest from reference TRBV2 and TRBJ1-5 gives the full variable domain: EPEVTQTPSHQVTQMGQEVILRCVPISNHLYFYWYRQILGQKVEFLVSFYNNEISEKSEIFDDQFSVERPDGSNFTLKIRSTKLEDSAMYFCASSVGQVRQPQHFGDGTRLSIL.

The CDR3 spells CASSPGIGDGANVLTF. DNA for the CDR3: TGTGCCAGCTCACCAGGTATAGGGGATGGGGCCAACGTCCTGACTTTC. J is TRBJ2-6 and V is TRBV18; D is perhaps TRBD1 (5 bases). The CDR3 totals 16 residues. V lost 2 bases and J 3 bases, leaving 11 bases between the germline ends. Germline V gene data show CDR1 as KGHSH and CDR2 as LQKENI.

The chain joins TRBV5-6 to TRBJ2-7, with D hard to call. The germline gives CDR1 SGHDT, CDR2 YYEEEE. V was shortened by 2 bases and J by 2 bases, with 8 bases between the two germline ends. The CDR3 extends over 13 amino acids. This CDR3 reads CASSFFSTYEQYF. For the CDR3, the DNA is TGTGCCAGCAGCTTTTTCTCGACCTACGAGCAGTACTTC.

This clone was picked up a small number of times. CDR3 loop: CASSRPSGQINTEAFF. In DNA form, the CDR3 reads TGTGCCAGCAGTCGACCCTCGGGACAGATTAACACTGAAGCTTTCTTT. The chain uses TRBV28 and TRBJ1-1, with 7 bases fitting TRBD1. Looked up from germline, CDR1 is MDHEN and CDR2 is SYDVKM. The CDR3 consists of 16 residues. With 5 bases clipped from V and 2 bases from J, the junction kept 11 bases outside the gene matches.

This clone is a singleton in its sample. V is TRBV15 and J is TRBJ1-5; no reliable D call. The CDR3 is 13 amino acids. Looked up from germline, CDR1 is LNHNV and CDR2 is YYDKDF (reference sequence). V was pared by 9 bases and J by 2 bases, with 11 bases between. DNA of the CDR3: TGTGCCACGGTGGGAGAAGGCAATCAGCCCCAGCATTTT. It is translated as CATVGEGNQPQHF.

The chain links TRBV30 to TRBJ1-5; D is ambiguous. Germline values: CDR1 GTSNPN, CDR2 SVGIG (reference sequence). V gave up 1 base and J gave up 4 bases, with 11 bases separating them. This CDR3 is 14 amino acids long. The CDR3, as DNA: TGTGCCTGGAGTGATTTCGGGCTTAATCAGCCCCAGCATTTT. Amino acid sequence: CAWSDFGLNQPQHF.

This chain connects TRBV7-9 to TRBJ2-3, with D possibly matching TRBD1 (5 bases). This CDR3 spans 16 amino acids. The V and J ends lost 6 bases and 4 bases respectively, with 20 bases between them. Germline V gives CDR1 SEHNR, CDR2 FQNEAQ (reference sequence). In DNA form, the CDR3 reads TGTGCCAGCAGGCCCCCCACAGGCCAAATTGCAGATACGCAGTATTTT. Protein product: CASRPPTGQIADTQYF.

The V and J genes are TRBV5-1 and TRBJ2-7; D not resolved. Trimming removed 0 bases from V and 5 bases from J, with 6 bases in between. Germline V CDR1 and CDR2: SGHRS, YFSETQ. This CDR3 spans 12 amino acids. Written as DNA, the CDR3 is TGCGCCAGCAGCTTGGAGGGTCACGAGCAGTACTTC. Protein sequence: CASSLEGHEQYF.

The chain is built from TRBV5-1 and TRBJ2-3; a possible D gene is TRBD1 (5 bases). The length of the CDR3 is 14 residues. Per the germline V gene, CDR1 is SGHRS and CDR2 is YFSETQ. Trimming pared 1 base from V and 0 bases from J, leaving 6 bases between. CDR3 sequence reads: CASSLQGSTDTQYF. The CDR3 DNA follows: TGCGCCAGCAGCTTGCAGGGTAGCACAGATACGCAGTATTTT.

The chain couples TRBV7-3 to TRBJ2-2, with 13 bases matching TRBD2. Germline trimming cut 4 bases from V and 5 bases from J; bases unmatched to any gene: 7. The germline gives CDR1 SGHTA, CDR2 FQGTGA. The CDR3 sequence is 17 residues long. The chain's CDR3 is CASSSGLAGVGTGELFF. CDR3 DNA: TGTGCCAGCAGCTCCGGACTAGCGGGAGTCGGAACCGGGGAGCTGTTTTTT.

In this sample, this clone turned up a few times. The chain employs TRBV2 and TRBJ2-3, with a weak D call TRBD1 (6 bases). Trimming stripped 6 bases from V and 0 bases from J, with 10 bases between. The CDR3 extends over 14 amino acids. Per germline, CDR1 SNHLY and CDR2 FYNNEI. CDR3 coding DNA: TGTGCCAGCAGGGACGGGACAAGCACAGATACGCAGTATTTT. It specifies CASRDGTSTDTQYF.

V is TRBV12-5 and J is TRBJ1-4; 8 bases match TRBD1. CDR3 length equals 20 residues. Trimming at V came to 10 bases and at J to 0 bases, leaving 22 bases not matched to a gene. Germline CDR1 is LGHNT and CDR2 is FRNRAP. The CDR3 region has the DNA TGTGCTATTCACCCACCCAGGAAGGGGGGACAGGCTGCAACTAATGAAAAACTGTTTTTT. Encoded protein: CAIHPPRKGGQAATNEKLFF.

The chain carries TRBV29-1 and TRBJ2-2; D perhaps matches TRBD1 (5 bases). This CDR3 contains 13 residues. The V gene lost 3 bases and the J gene lost 2 bases, with 7 bases spanning the gap. Germline V lookup: CDR1 SQVTM, CDR2 ANQGSEA. The CDR3 here is CSVDRENTGELFF. In nucleotides, the CDR3 is TGCAGCGTTGACAGGGAAAACACCGGGGAGCTGTTTTTT.

The chain employs TRBV2 and TRBJ2-4, with 7 bases identical to TRBD1. The CDR3 covers 18 residues. Germline assignment: CDR1 SNHLY and CDR2 FYNNEI. J lost 0 bases, V lost 7 bases, and 15 bases had no gene match. The CDR3 sequence: CASKIDRGQSRAKNIQYF. The CDR3 DNA sequence: TGTGCCAGCAAGATCGACCGGGGACAGTCTAGAGCCAAAAACATTCAGTACTTC.

J is TRBJ1-1 and V is TRBV2, with D uncertain. Trimming pared 10 bases from V and 5 bases from J, leaving 14 bases between. CDR1 and CDR2 (germline): SNHLY, FYNNEI. The CDR3 is 12 residues long. This CDR3 is CATGPQRTEAFF. The CDR3 coding sequence is TGTGCCACCGGGCCTCAAAGGACTGAAGCTTTCTTT.

V usage is TRBV14 and J usage is TRBJ2-5; 7 positions match TRBD2. With 0 bases clipped from V and 1 base from J, the junction kept 11 bases outside the gene matches. The CDR3 is 18 amino acids. The V gene's germline CDR1 is SGHDN and CDR2 FVKESK. CDR3 residues: CASSQDKYERETQETQYF. The CDR3 region has the DNA TGTGCCAGCAGCCAAGATAAGTATGAGCGGGAAACCCAAGAGACCCAGTACTTC. The variable domain in full, with the rest retrieved from reference TRBV14 and TRBJ2-5, is EAGVTQFPSHSVIEKGQTVTLRCDPISGHDNLYWYRRVMGKEIKFLLHFVKESKQDESGMPNNRFLAERTGGTYSTLKVQPAELEDSGVYFCASSQDKYERETQETQYFGPGTRLLVL.

The chain carries TRBV4-1 and TRBJ2-2, with D hard to call. Trimming shortened V by 5 bases and J by 5 bases, and 9 bases separated the two germline ends. The germline V gene has CDR1 MGHRA and CDR2 YSYEKL. This CDR3 contains 13 residues. The CDR3 protein is CASSWVMTGELFF. The CDR3, as DNA: TGCGCCAGCAGCTGGGTGATGACCGGGGAGCTGTTTTTT.

The chain links TRBV9 to TRBJ1-5; D unclear. V was shortened by 0 bases and J by 1 base, with 8 bases between the two germline ends. Germline CDR1 SGDLS, CDR2 YYNGEE. The CDR3 has 15 amino acids. In nucleotides, the CDR3 is TGTGCCAGCAGCGTAGGGGCCGACAGCAATCAGCCCCAGCATTTT. This sequence encodes CASSVGADSNQPQHF.

The chain couples TRBV5-4 to TRBJ2-3; the match to TRBD2 covers 9 bases. The CDR3 sequence is 17 residues long. The V gene end was trimmed by 1 base and the J gene end by 3 bases; junction bases not matched to a gene: 9. Per the germline V gene, CDR1 is SGHNT and CDR2 is YYREEE (reference sequence). The CDR3 sequence is CASSLWASGIKTDTQYF. The CDR3, as DNA: TGTGCCAGCAGCTTGTGGGCTAGCGGGATAAAGACAGATACGCAGTATTTT.